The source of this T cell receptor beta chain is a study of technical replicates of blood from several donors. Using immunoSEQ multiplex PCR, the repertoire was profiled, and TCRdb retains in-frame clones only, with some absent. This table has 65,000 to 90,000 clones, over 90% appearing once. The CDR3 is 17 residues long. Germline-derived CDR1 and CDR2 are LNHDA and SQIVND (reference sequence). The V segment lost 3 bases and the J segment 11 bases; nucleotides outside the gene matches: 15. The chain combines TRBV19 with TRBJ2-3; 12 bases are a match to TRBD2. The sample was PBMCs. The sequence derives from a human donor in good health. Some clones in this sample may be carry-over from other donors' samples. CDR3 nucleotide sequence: TGTGCCAGTAGTATTTACGCTAGCGGGGGGGCCGTGATTTGGCAGTATTTT. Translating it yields CASSIYASGGAVIWQYF.